This paragraph covers one TCR beta chain sequence. Its specific antigen is unknown. No clone much larger than this one lies a single base away; base qualities are absent. This sample is part of a study of cytomegalovirus exposure and HLA in healthy donors (dated by TCRdb to 2016 to 2017). About the investigation overall: According to an earlier analysis of 550 to 700 of the donors, 150 million to 200 million T cells yielded approximately 120 million unique TCR beta sequences and about 300 Gb of sequence data. An early release covering about 600 HLA-typed donors comprised 250 to 350 gigabases of sequencing data and roughly 85 million unique TCR sequences. Typing coverage varied by locus: about 620-630 donors for A, B, C, DRB1 and DQB1; roughly 520 for DQA1; about 570 for DPA1; approximately 490 for DPB1. The study profiled the T cell repertoires of about 720 subjects by immunosequencing and related them to cytomegalovirus serostatus. The study was designed to test whether signatures of past pathogen exposure could be identified by cataloging public T cell receptors. On average, around 200,000 unique TCR beta nucleotide sequences were sequenced per donor among 300 to 500 genotyped donors of the cohort, with roughly a sixth of those sequences being non-productive. The study combined high-throughput TCR immunosequencing, statistical association of individual TCRs with disease status, and machine learning to predict cytomegalovirus infection status. Rather than using new phenotypic data, the later analysis identified candidate immune exposures from TCR beta sequences and from how often those sequences occurred across donors. HLA typing covered class I and class II loci at four-digit resolution. An earlier analysis of around 640 of the donors used high-throughput TCR beta sequencing to judge whether each TCR beta V gene segment behaved as functional or pseudogenic. Alongside the repertoire data, information on donor age, sex, ethnicity and CMV serostatus was compiled. To study patterns of TCR occurrence, a later analysis re-analyzed previously published TCR beta repertoires from 700 or so donors and added high-resolution HLA genotyping. Four to six DR-DQ haplotypes were handled as single units for association and clustering because linkage in the cohort was strong. A later genetic analysis used genome-wide SNP genotypes for about 55% of the 666 donors, treating that subset as a discovery cohort. Every discovery cohort repertoire had been produced on one sequencing platform. Among the roughly 380 genotyped donors, around 81% belonged to the genetic ancestry cluster associated with self-reported Caucasian donors. Besides the first cohort of hundreds of subjects, a separate validation cohort made up of 120 or so different subjects was used.

The cysteine opens and the phenylalanine closes a CDR3 of 15 amino acids. Only the CDR3 portion is preserved as DNA: 45 bases, with reading frame beginning at the first base. Via the germline V gene, CDR1 is MDHEN and CDR2 SYDVKM. Germline trimming: 2 bases from V, 6 bases from J; junction bases outside gene matches: 8. The cohort consisted of fewer than 700 healthy bone marrow donors. Cohort members were all nominally healthy when sampled, although unrecorded immune exposures were likely present. The donor was CMV seropositive and belonged to the group of 250 to 300 seropositive cohort members. Every donor gave a peripheral blood sample, and the peripheral blood mononuclear cells from that sample were used for TCR beta sequencing. The Qiagen DNeasy Blood Extraction Kit was used to extract genomic DNA from the blood cell samples. The library was prepared using the immunoSEQ multiplex PCR assay. A mixture of 60 forward primers for TCR Vbeta segments and 13 reverse primers for TCR Jbeta segments was used in the multiplex PCR. A multiplex PCR assay on genomic DNA amplified the CDR3 region of rearranged TCR beta genes. On the Illumina HiSeq System, the amplified TCR beta libraries were sequenced as 87-base-pair reads. The original methods were these. In a later analysis, around 80 million unique TCR beta chains were counted across the 500 to 700 repertoires, and roughly 11 million of these chains were shared by at least two donors. Raw reads were error-corrected and collapsed into unique sequences by a nearest-neighbor algorithm in which closely related sequences were merged to remove PCR and sequencing errors. Alignment of CDR3 sequences to IMGT reference sequences was used to assign V, D and J gene segments. For a sequence to be retained, a match of at least six nucleotides was required to both a V gene segment and a J gene segment. Rearrangements were called productive when the CDR3 lacked stop codons and stayed in frame with V and J; all others were non-productive. CDR3 was defined according to IMGT convention as the region running from the second conserved V-encoded cysteine to the conserved J-encoded phenylalanine. The earlier analysis of about 560 of the donors excluded any sequence lacking an unambiguous match to a single V gene segment. In an earlier analysis of 450 to 700 of the donors, V segments were called functional above 56.7% productive rearrangements and were called segregating when the between-donor standard deviation exceeded 5%. To diagnose cytomegalovirus status from the catalog of TCR beta chain sequences, a statistical classification framework was built. In a later analysis, TCR nucleotide sequences were compared against IMGT/GENE-DB human TR gene sequences so that V and J genes could be assigned. A later analysis assigned CDR3 sequences and most-parsimonious VDJ recombination scenarios with the TCRdist pipeline. In a later analysis, each TCR beta chain was defined by its CDR3 amino acid sequence together with its V-gene family, and reads without a unique V-gene family were excluded. In a later analysis, fewer than 600 highly shared, low-generation-probability nucleotide sequences were removed to address suspected cross-contamination and a sequencing artifact. In a later analysis, a clonal expansion index was calculated for each public chain from normalized within-repertoire ranks of inferred template counts. In a later analysis, generation probabilities were computed using a VDJ recombination model fitted to out-of-frame rearrangements, and the results were checked against IGoR. In a later analysis, TCR-TCR, TCR-HLA and TCR-CMV co-occurrence was scored with hypergeometric tests, and a repertoire-size bias correction was applied to TCR pairs. A later analysis estimated false discovery rates by permuting HLA or CMV assignments 20 times. A later analysis grouped co-occurring TCRs with DBSCAN, adding TCRdist sequence similarity when clustering within HLA-allele-positive subsets. For co-occurrence clustering, repertoires with fewer than 30,000 or more than 120,000 public chains were excluded, along with roughly 5 repertoires with anomalous nucleotide sharing. Here the immuneACCESS table is served through TCRdb, limited to in-frame sequences with V and J called. Missing clones are a known gap in these copies; in checked studies unresolved V genes cover under half, and the rest lacks a known reason. The DNA gave D and trimming, while V, J and clone size come from that table. Present in this sample are around 190,000 clones, roughly 80% of which were seen just once. The ten largest account for 3.4% of the sample.

Findings and caveats that apply to the study as a whole: Linkage disequilibrium might explain the correlated functional status among segregating V segments, but an unknown experimental factor could not be ruled out. In an earlier analysis of approximately 600 of the donors, most TCR beta V segments were observed in productive rearrangements about 87% or about 30% of the time, broadly matching IMGT annotations. A further reported finding was that TCR beta sequences accurately predicted the HLA-A and HLA-B alleles for most subjects in the first cohort. Some IMGT-functional V segments, including TRBV6-2 and TRBV6-3, could not be told apart with the 87-base-pair reads, so those segments were excluded. According to a later genetic analysis, donors in an Asian-associated ancestry cluster had fewer N-insertions in productive TCRs than the approximately 710-donor mean. In both the original and validation cohorts, the classifier was reported to diagnose cytomegalovirus status with high specificity and sensitivity. CMV serostatus was the only immune exposure information available for the cohort. The sequencing pipeline was judged likely to have produced a cluster of highly shared sequence variants as a technical artifact. HLA typing was unavailable for some donors at each locus, so association tests used only the typed subset. This cohort had only TCR beta chains sequenced, and the lack of alpha or paired-chain data limited which features could be detected. In a later genetic analysis, a missense DCLRE1C variant was associated with V-gene and J-gene trimming of TCR beta chains, and the association was replicated in an independent cohort. A few of the identified cytomegalovirus-associated TCR beta chains were confirmed in vitro to be specific for cytomegalovirus antigens. A later analysis found that TCR association rates varied across HLA loci, with DRB1 alleles showing the most associated TCRs and HLA-C alleles the fewest. Specific HLA alleles were associated with about 17,000 TCR beta sequences at a false discovery rate of 0.05 in a later analysis. When HLA alleles, especially DR and DQ, strongly co-occurred, attributing TCR associations to individual alleles was difficult. According to a later analysis, parvovirus B19, influenza, CMV and Epstein-Barr virus appeared linked to several top co-occurrence clusters. In a later analysis, HLA-associated TCR beta chains were found to be more clonally expanded and to have lower generation probabilities than equally common non-associated chains. While some public TCRs were present in many individuals, most TCR sequences turned up only very rarely across donors. The authors suggested that the approach could potentially be generalized to other disease states and immunological phenotypes. The study listed 150 to 200 TCR beta chains as associated with cytomegalovirus. The earlier analysis of nearly 600 of the donors excluded around 17 rarely observed V segments, including chromosome 9 orphons, because counts were too low. Sequencing depth was assumed to be roughly uniform across donors in the presence/absence analyses, though that assumption may not hold. According to a later analysis, most CMV-associated TCR beta chains appeared to be HLA-restricted, and the HLA associations seemed to be driven largely by CMV exposure.

This sequence was found in a man aged 40-50 years in good health and CMV-seropositive. Sequenced sample: PBMCs. The V and J segments used are TRBV28 and TRBJ1-1; TRBD1 agrees with 8 junctional bases. The DNA sequence reads TGTGCCAGCAGTTTAGGCCAGGGGGCAAGGTCTGAAGCTTTCTTT. It codes for CASSLGQGARSEAFF.